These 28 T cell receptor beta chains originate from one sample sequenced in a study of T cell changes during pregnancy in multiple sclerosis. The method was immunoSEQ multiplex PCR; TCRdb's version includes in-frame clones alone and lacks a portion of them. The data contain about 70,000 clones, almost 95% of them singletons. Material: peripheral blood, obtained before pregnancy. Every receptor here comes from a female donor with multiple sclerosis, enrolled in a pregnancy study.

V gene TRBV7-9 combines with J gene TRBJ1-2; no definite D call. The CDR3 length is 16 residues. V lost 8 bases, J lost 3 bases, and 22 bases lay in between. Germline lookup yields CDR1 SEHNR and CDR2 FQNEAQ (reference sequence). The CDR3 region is CASFPPRREEDYGYTF. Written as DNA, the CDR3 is TGTGCCAGCTTCCCCCCACGAAGGGAGGAGGACTATGGCTACACCTTC. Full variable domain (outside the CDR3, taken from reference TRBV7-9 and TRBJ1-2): DTGVSQNPRHKITKRGQNVTFRCDPISEHNRLYWYRQTLGQGPEFLTYFQNEAQLEKSRLLSDRFSAERPKGSFSTLEIQRTEQGDSAMYLCASFPPRREEDYGYTFGSGTRLTVV.

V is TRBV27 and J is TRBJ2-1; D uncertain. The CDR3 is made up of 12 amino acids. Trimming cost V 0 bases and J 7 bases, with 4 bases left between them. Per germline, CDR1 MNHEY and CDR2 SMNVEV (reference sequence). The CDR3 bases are TGTGCCAGCAGTTTATCCCCAAATGAGCAGTTCTTC. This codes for CASSLSPNEQFF.

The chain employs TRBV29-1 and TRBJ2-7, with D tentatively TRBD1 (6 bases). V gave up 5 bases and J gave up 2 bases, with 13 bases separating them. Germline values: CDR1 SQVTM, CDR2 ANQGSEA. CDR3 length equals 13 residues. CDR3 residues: CSVIQGNPYEQYF. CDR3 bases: TGCAGCGTTATACAGGGTAACCCCTACGAGCAGTACTTC.

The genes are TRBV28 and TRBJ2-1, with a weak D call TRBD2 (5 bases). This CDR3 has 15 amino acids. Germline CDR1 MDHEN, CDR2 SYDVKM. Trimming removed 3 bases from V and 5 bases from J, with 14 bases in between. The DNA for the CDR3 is TGTGCCAGCAGTTTTTCCCAGCGGACCAACAATGAGCAGTTCTTC. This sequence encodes CASSFSQRTNNEQFF.

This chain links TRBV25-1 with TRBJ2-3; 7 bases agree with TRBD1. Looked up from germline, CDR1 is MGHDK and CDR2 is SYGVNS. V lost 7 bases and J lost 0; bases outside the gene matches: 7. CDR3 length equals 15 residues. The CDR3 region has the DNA TGTGCCAGCAATTCCTGGGACAGCAGCACAGATACGCAGTATTTT. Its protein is CASNSWDSSTDTQYF.

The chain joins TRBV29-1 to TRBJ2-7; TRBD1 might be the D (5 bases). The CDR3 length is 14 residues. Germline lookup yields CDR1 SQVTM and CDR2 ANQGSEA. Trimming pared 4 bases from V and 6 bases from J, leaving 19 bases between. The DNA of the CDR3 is TGCAGCGTTGGATTGGGGCAATGGTCTGGCGAGCAGTACTTC. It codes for CSVGLGQWSGEQYF.

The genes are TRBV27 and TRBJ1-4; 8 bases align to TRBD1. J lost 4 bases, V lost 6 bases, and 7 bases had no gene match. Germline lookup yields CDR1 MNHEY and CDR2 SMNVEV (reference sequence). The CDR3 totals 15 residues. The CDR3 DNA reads TGTGCCAGCAGAAAATCGACAGGGGTTAATGAAAAACTGTTTTTT. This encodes CASRKSTGVNEKLFF. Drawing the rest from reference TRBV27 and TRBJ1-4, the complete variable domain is EAQVTQNPRYLITVTGKKLTVTCSQNMNHEYMSWYRQDPGLGLRQIYYSMNVEVTDKGDVPEGYKVSRKEKRNFPLILESPSPNQTSLYFCASRKSTGVNEKLFFGSGTQLSVL.

CDR3 sequence: CASREGQGTNYGYTF. In DNA form, the CDR3 reads TGTGCCAGCAGAGAGGGACAGGGAACGAACTATGGCTACACCTTC. The chain carries TRBV6-4 and TRBJ1-2; 9 nucleotides line up with TRBD1. The germline V gene has CDR1 MRHNA and CDR2 SNTAGT. This CDR3 is 15 amino acids long. The junction had 7 bases not matched to a gene; V was cut back by 6 bases and J by 2 bases.

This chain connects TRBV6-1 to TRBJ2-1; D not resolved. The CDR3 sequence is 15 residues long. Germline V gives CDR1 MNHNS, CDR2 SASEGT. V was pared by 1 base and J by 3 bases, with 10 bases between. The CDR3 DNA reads TGTGCCAGCAGTGAAGACAGAAATAGCTACAATGAGCAGTTCTTC. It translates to CASSEDRNSYNEQFF.

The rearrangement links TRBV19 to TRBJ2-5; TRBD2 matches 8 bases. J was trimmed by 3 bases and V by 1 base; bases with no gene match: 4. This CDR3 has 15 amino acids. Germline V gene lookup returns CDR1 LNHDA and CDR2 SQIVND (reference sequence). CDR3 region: CASSIAGGGKETQYF. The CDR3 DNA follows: TGTGCCAGTAGTATAGCGGGCGGGGGGAAAGAGACCCAGTACTTC.

For the CDR3, the DNA is TGTGCCAGCAGTTGGACTAGCGGGAGTGATGCGGAGACCCAGTACTTC. Its translation: CASSWTSGSDAETQYF. The chain carries TRBV6-5 and TRBJ2-5; 13 bases map to TRBD2. The CDR3 has 16 residues. Unmatched junction bases numbered 7, after V lost 4 bases and J lost 5 bases. Germline lookup yields CDR1 MNHEY and CDR2 SVGAGI.

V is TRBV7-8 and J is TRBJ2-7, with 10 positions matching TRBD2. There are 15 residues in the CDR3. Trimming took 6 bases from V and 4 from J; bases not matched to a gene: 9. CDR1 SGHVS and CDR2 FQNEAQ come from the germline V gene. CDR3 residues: CASRVLAGSQYEQYF. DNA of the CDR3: TGTGCCAGCAGAGTACTAGCGGGAAGTCAGTACGAGCAGTACTTC.

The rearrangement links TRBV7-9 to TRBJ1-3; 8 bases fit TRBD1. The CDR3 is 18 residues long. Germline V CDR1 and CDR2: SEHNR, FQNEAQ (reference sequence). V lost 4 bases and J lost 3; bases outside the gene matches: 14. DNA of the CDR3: TGTGCCAGCAGCTCCCCAGGGGGCCCAGTGGGAGTTGGAAACACCATATATTTT. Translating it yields CASSSPGGPVGVGNTIYF.

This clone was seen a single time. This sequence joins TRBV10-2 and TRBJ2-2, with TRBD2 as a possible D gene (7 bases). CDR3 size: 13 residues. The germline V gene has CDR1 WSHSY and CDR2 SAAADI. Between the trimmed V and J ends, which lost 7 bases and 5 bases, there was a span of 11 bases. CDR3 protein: CASMGGGTGELFF. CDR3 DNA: TGCGCCAGCATGGGAGGGGGGACCGGGGAGCTGTTTTTT.

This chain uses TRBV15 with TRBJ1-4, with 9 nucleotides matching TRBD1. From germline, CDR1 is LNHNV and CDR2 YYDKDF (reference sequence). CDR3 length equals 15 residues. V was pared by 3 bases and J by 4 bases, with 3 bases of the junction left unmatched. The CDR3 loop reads CATSSRQGDNEKLFF. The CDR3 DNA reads TGTGCCACCAGCAGCCGACAGGGGGATAATGAAAAACTGTTTTTT. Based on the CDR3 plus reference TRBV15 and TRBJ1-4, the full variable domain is DAMVIQNPRYQVTQFGKPVTLSCSQTLNHNVMYWYQQKSSQAPKLLFHYYDKDFNNEADTPDNFQSRRPNTSFCFLDIRSPGLGDTAMYLCATSSRQGDNEKLFFGSGTQLSVL.

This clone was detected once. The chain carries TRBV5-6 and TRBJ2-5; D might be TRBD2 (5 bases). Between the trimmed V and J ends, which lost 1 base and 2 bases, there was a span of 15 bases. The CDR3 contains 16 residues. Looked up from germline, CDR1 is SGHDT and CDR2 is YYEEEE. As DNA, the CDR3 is TGTGCCAGCAGCTTGATACCCCAACGGGGTCAAGAGACCCAGTACTTC. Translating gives CASSLIPQRGQETQYF.

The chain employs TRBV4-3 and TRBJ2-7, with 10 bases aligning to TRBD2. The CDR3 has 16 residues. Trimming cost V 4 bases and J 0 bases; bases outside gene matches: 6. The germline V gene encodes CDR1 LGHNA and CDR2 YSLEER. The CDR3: CASSRSVAGGSYEQYF. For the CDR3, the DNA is TGCGCCAGCAGCCGAAGCGTAGCGGGGGGCTCCTACGAGCAGTACTTC.

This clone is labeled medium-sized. CDR3 amino acids: CASSLAQLNTEAFF. CDR3 DNA: TGTGCCAGCAGCTTAGCCCAATTGAACACTGAAGCTTTCTTT. The chain employs TRBV7-9 and TRBJ1-1; D unclear. The CDR3 length is 14 residues. Germline loops: CDR1 SEHNR, CDR2 FQNEAQ (reference sequence). V lost 0 bases and J 0 bases, leaving 5 bases between the germline ends.

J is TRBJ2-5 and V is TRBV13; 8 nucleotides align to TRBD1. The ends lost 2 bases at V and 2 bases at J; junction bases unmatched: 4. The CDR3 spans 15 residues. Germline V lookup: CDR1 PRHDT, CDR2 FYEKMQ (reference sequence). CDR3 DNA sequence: TGTGCCAGCAGCTTAAGGGGGACAGGACAAGAGACCCAGTACTTC. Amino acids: CASSLRGTGQETQYF.

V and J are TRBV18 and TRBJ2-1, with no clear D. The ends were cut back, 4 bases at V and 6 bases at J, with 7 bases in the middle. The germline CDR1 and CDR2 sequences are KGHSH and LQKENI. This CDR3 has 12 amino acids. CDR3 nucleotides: TGTGCCAGCTCACTATTAGCCAATGAGCAGTTCTTC. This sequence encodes CASSLLANEQFF.

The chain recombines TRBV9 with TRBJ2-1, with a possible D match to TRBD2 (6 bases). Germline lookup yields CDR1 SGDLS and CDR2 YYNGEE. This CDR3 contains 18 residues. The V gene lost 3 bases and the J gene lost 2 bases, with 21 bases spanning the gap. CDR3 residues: CASSESQEAGLPYNEQFF. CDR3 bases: TGTGCCAGCAGCGAGTCCCAAGAAGCGGGCCTTCCCTACAATGAGCAGTTCTTC.

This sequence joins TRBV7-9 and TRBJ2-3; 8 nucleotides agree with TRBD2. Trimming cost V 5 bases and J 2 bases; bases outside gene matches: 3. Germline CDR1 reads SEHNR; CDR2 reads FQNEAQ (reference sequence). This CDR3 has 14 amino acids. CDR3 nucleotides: TGTGCCAGCAGCCTCGGGAGGGACACAGATACGCAGTATTTT. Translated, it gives CASSLGRDTDTQYF.

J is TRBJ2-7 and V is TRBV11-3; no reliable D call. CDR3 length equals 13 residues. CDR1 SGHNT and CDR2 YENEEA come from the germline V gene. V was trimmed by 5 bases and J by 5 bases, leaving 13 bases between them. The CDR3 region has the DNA TGTGCCAGCAGCCCACGTATTAGCCACGAGCAGTACTTC. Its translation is CASSPRISHEQYF.

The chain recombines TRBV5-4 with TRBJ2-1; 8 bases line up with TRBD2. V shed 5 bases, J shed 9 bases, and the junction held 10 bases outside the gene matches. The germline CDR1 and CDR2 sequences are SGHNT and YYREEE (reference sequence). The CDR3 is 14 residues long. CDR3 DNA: TGTGCCAGCAGTGGTTCCGGGACTAGTGTTGAGCAGTTCTTC. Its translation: CASSGSGTSVEQFF. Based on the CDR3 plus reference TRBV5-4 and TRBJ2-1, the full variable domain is ETGVTQSPTHLIKTRGQQVTLRCSSQSGHNTVSWYQQALGQGPQFIFQYYREEENGRGNFPPRFSGLQFPNYSSELNVNALELDDSALYLCASSGSGTSVEQFFGPGTRLTVL.

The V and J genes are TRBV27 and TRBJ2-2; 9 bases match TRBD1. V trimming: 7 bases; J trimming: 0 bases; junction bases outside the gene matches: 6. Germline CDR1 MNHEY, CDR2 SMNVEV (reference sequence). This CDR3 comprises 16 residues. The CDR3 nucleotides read TGTGCCAGCACCAGAGGGGACAGGGCGAACACCGGGGAGCTGTTTTTT. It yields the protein CASTRGDRANTGELFF.

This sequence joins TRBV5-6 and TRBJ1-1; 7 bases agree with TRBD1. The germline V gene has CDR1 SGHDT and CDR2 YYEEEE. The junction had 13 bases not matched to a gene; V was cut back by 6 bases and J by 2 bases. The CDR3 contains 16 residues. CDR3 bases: TGTGCCAGCACCGGTTACGGACAGGCAACAAACACTGAAGCTTTCTTT. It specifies CASTGYGQATNTEAFF. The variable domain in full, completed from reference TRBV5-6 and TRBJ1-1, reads DAGVTQSPTHLIKTRGQQVTLRCSPKSGHDTVSWYQQALGQGPQFIFQYYEEEERQRGNFPDRFSGHQFPNYSSELNVNALLLGDSALYLCASTGYGQATNTEAFFGQGTRLTVV.

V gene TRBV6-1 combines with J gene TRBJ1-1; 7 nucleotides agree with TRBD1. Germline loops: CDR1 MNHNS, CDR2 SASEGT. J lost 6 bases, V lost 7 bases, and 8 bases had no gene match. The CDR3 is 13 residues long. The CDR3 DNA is TGTGCCAGCAATAACAGGGGTTTCGCTGAAGCTTTCTTT. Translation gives CASNNRGFAEAFF.

CDR3 amino acids: CASRPLRAGSYEQYF. The CDR3 DNA follows: TGTGCCAGCAGGCCCCTTCGGGCGGGGTCCTACGAGCAGTACTTC. The V call is TRBV11-2, the J call TRBJ2-7; perhaps TRBD2 as D (6 bases). V was cut by 6 bases and J by 1 base, with 16 bases left in between. The CDR3 covers 15 residues. Germline V gene lookup returns CDR1 SGHAT and CDR2 FQNNGV.